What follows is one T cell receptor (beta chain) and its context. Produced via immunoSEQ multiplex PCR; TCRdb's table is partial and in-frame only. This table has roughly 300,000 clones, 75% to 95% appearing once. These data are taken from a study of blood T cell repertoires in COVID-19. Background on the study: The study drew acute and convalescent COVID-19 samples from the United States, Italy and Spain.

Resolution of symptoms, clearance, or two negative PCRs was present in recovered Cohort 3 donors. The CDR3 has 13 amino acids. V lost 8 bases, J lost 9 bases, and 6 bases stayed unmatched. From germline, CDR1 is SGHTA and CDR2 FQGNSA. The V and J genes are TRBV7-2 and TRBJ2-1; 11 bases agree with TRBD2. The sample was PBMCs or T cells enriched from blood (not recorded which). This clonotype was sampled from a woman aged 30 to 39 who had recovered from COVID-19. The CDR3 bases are TGTGCCAGCTCCACTAGCGGGAGTTCTGAGCAGTTCTTC. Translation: CASSTSGSSEQFF.